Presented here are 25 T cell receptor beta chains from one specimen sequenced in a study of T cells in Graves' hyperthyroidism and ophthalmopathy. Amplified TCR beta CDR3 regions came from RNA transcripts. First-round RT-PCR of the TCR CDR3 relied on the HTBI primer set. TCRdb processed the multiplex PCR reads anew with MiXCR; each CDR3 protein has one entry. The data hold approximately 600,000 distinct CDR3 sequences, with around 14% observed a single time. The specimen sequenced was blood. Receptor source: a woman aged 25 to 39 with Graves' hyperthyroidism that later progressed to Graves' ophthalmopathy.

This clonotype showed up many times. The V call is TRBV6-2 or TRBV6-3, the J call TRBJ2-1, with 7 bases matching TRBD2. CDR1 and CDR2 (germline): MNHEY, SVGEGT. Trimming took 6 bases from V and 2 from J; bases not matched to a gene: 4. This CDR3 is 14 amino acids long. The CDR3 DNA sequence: TGTGCCAGCAGCCAGGGACTAACCTACAATGAGCAGTTCTTC. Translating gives CASSQGLTYNEQFF.

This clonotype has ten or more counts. This CDR3 is CASSEDPPNYGYTF. The CDR3 DNA is TGTGCCAGCAGTGAAGACCCTCCTAACTATGGCTACACCTTC. The J gene is TRBJ1-2, the V gene TRBV6-1; no clear D gene. The V and J ends lost 1 base and 0 bases respectively, with 6 bases between them. This CDR3 is 14 amino acids long. Germline CDR1 MNHNS, CDR2 SASEGT.

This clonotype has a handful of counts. The CDR3 sequence is CAIRDPSQTPTDTQYF. The CDR3 nucleotides read TGTGCCATCAGGGACCCCAGCCAGACCCCCACAGATACGCAGTATTTT. The V gene is TRBV10-3, the J gene TRBJ2-3; D is uncertain. This CDR3 has 16 amino acids. Per the germline V gene, CDR1 is ENHRY and CDR2 is SYGVKD. With 6 bases removed from V and 2 bases from J, the gap between germline ends came to 18 bases.

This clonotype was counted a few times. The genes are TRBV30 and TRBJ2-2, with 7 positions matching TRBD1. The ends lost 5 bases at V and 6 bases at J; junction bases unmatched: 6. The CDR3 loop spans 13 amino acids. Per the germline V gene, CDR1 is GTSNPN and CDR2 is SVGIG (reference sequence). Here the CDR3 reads CAWETGLAGELFF. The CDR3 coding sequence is TGTGCCTGGGAGACAGGGTTAGCCGGGGAGCTGTTTTTT.

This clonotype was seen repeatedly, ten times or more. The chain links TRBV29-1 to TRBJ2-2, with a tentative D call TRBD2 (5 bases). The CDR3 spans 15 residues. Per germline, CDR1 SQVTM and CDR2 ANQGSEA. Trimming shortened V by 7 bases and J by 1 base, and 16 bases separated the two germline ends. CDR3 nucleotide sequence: TGCAGCGCGCGCGGGTTAGGGCAGAACACCGGGGAGCTGTTTTTT. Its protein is CSARGLGQNTGELFF.

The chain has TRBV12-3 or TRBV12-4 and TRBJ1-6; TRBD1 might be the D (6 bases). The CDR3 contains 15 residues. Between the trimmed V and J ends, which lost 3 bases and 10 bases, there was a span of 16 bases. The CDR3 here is CASSFSSRGNSPLHF. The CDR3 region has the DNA TGTGCCAGCAGTTTTTCCTCCAGGGGAAACTCACCCCTCCACTTT.

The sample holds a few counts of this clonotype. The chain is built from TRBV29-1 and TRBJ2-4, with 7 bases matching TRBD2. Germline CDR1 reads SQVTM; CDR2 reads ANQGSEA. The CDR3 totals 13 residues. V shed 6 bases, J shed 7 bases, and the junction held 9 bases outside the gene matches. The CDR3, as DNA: TGCAGCGTCGAGACTAGCAGGAGTAACATTCAGTACTTC. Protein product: CSVETSRSNIQYF.

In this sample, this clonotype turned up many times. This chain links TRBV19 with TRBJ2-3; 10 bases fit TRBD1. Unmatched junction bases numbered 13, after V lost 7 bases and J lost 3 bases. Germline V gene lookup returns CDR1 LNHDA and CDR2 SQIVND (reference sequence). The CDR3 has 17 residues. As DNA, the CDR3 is TGTGCCAGTACTCCCGGGACAGGGGTGTCAGGAACAGATACGCAGTATTTT. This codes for CASTPGTGVSGTDTQYF.

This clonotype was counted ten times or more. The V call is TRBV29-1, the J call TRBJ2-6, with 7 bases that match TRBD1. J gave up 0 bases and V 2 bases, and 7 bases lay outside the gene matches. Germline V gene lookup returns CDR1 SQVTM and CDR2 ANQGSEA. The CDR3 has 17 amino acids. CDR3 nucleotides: TGCAGCGTTGAACGACAGGGATCCCCCTCTGGGGCCAACGTCCTGACTTTC. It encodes CSVERQGSPSGANVLTF.

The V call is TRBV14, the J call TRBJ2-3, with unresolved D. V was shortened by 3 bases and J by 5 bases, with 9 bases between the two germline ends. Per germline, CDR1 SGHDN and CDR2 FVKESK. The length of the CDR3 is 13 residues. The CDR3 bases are TGTGCCAGCAGCCATGAACTCAGAGATACGCAGTATTTT. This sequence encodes CASSHELRDTQYF.

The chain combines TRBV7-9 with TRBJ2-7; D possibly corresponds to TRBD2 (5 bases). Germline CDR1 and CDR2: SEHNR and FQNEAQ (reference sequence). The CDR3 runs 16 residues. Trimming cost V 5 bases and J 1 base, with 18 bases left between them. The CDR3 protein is CASSPLEGRPSYEQYF. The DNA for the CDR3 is TGTGCCAGCAGCCCCCTCGAGGGAAGACCGTCCTACGAGCAGTACTTC.

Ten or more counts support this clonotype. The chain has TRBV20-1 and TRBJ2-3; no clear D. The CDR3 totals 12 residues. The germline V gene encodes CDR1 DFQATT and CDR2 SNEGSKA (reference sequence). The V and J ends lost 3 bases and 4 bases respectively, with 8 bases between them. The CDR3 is CSARSQADTQYF. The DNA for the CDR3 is TGCAGTGCTAGGAGTCAAGCAGATACGCAGTATTTT.

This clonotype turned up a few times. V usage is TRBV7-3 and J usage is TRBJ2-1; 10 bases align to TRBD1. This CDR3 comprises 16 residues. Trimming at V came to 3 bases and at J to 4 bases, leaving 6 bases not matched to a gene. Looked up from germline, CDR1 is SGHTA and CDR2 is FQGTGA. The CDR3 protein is CASSFVGTGDYNEQFF. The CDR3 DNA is TGTGCCAGCAGCTTTGTCGGGACAGGGGATTACAATGAGCAGTTCTTC.

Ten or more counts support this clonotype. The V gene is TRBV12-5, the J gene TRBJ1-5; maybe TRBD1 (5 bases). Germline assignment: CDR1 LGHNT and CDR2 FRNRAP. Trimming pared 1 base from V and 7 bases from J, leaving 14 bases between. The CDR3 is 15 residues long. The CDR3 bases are TGTGCTAGTGGTTTGGATACCGCGGGGGACCAGCCCCAGCATTTT. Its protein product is CASGLDTAGDQPQHF.

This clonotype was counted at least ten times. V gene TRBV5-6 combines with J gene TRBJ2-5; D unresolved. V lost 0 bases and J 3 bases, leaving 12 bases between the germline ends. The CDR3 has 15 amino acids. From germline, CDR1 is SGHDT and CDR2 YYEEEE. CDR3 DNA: TGTGCCAGCAGCTTGGAGGGATCAATGAAAGAGACCCAGTACTTC. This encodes CASSLEGSMKETQYF.

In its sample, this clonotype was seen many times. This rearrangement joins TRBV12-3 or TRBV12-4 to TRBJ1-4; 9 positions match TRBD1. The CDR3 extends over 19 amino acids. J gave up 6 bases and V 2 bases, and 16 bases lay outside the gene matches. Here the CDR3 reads CASSLTSGTGSRAYEKLFF. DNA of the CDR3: TGTGCCAGCAGTTTAACCTCCGGGACAGGGTCGAGGGCGTATGAAAAACTGTTTTTT.

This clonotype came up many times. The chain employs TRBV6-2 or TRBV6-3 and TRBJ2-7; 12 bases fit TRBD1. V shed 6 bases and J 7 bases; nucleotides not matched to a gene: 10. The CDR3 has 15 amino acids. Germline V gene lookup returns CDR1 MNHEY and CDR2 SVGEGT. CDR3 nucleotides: TGTGCCAGCAGGCGACCGGGACAGGGGGCGCGAGAGCAGTACTTC. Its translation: CASRRPGQGAREQYF.

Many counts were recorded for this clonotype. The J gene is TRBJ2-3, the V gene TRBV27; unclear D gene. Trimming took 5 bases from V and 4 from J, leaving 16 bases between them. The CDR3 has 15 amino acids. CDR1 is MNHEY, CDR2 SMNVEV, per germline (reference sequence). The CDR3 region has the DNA TGTGCCAGCAGTCCGCGTGTAGGGCCGGCAGATACGCAGTATTTT. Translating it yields CASSPRVGPADTQYF.

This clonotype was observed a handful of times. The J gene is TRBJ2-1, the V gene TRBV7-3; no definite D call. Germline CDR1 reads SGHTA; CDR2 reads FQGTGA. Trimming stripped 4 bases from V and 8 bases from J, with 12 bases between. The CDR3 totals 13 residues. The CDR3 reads CASSSPPGDEQFF. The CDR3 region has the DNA TGTGCCAGCAGCTCGCCCCCCGGAGATGAGCAGTTCTTC.

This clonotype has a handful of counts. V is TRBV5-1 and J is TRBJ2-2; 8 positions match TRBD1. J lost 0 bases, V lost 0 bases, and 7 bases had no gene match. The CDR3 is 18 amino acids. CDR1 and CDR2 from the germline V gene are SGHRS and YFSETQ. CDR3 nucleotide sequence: TGCGCCAGCAGCTTGGATGGCAGGGGGCCTTCGAACACCGGGGAGCTGTTTTTT. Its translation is CASSLDGRGPSNTGELFF.

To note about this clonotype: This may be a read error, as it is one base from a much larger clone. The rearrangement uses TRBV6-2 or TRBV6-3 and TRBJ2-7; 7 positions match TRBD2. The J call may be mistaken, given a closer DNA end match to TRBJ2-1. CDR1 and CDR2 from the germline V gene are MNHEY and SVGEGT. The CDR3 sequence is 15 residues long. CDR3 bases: TGTGCCAGCAGTCGGGAGGAGGGACTATCGTACGAGCAGTTCTTC. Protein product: CASSREEGLSYEQFF.

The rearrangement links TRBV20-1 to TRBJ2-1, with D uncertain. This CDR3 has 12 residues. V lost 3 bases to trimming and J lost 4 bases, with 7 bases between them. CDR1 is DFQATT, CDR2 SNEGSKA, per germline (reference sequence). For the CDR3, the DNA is TGCAGTGCTAGTATCGGGTACAATGAGCAGTTCTTC. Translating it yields CSASIGYNEQFF.

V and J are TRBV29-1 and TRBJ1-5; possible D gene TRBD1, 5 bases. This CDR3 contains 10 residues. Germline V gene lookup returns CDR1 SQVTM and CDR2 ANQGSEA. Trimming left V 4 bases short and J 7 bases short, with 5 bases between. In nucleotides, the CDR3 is TGCAGCGTTGGGGACCAGCCCCAGCATTTT. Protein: CSVGDQPQHF. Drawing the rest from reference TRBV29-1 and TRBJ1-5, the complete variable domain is SAVISQKPSRDICQRGTSLTIQCQVDSQVTMMFWYRQQPGQSLTLIATANQGSEATYESGFVIDKFPISRPNLTFSTLTVSNMSPEDSSIYLCSVGDQPQHFGDGTRLSIL.

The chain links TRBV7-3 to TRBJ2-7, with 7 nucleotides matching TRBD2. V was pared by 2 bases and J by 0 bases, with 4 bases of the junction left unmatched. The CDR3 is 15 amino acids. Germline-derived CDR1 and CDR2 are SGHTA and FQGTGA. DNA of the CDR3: TGTGCCAGCAGCTTATCGGGGGGTGACTCCTACGAGCAGTACTTC. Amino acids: CASSLSGGDSYEQYF.

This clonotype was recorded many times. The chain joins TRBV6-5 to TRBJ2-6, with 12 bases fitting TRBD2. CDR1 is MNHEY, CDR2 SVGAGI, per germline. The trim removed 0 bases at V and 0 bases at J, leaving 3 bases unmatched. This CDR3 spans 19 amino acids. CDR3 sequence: CASSYSGLAGSSGANVLTF. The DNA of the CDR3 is TGTGCCAGCAGTTACTCAGGACTAGCGGGGAGCTCTGGGGCCAACGTCCTGACTTTC.